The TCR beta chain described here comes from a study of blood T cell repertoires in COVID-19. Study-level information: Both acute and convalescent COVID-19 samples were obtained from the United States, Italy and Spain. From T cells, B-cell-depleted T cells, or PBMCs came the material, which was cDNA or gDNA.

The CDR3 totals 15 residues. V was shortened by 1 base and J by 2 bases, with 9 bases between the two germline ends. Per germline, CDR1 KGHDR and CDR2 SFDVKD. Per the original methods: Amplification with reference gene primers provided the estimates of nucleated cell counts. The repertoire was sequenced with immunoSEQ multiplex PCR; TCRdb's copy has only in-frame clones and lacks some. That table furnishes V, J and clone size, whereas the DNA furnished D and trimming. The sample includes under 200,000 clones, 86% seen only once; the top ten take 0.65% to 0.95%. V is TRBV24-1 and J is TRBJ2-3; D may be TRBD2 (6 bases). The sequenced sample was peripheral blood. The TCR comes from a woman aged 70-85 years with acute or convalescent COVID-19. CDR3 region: CATSDFRTTTDTQYF. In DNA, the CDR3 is TGTGCCACCAGTGATTTTCGGACTACCACAGATACGCAGTATTTT.